One sample yielded the 12 T cell receptor beta chains listed below, sequenced in a study of OX40 agonist ivuxolimab in advanced cancers. Using immunoSEQ multiplex PCR, the repertoire was profiled, and TCRdb retains in-frame clones only, with some absent. This table holds around 92,000 clones, about 92% found once. The source material was CD4+ or CD8+ T cells sorted from blood, sampled in a trial of the OX40 agonist ivuxolimab. The origin of the receptors is an adult with an advanced solid tumor such as melanoma, head and neck, liver or kidney cancer.

V usage is TRBV30 and J usage is TRBJ2-3; D perhaps matches TRBD2 (6 bases). There are 15 residues in the CDR3. The V and J ends lost 2 bases and 0 bases respectively, with 12 bases between them. Germline loops: CDR1 GTSNPN, CDR2 SVGIG (reference sequence). CDR3 DNA: TGTGCCTGGAGTCCTCCCGGGAGTAGCACAGATACGCAGTATTTT. It is translated as CAWSPPGSSTDTQYF.

This chain uses TRBV29-1 with TRBJ2-1; unclear D gene. Per the germline V gene, CDR1 is SQVTM and CDR2 is ANQGSEA. This CDR3 has 11 residues. Trimming removed 7 bases from V and 5 bases from J, with 9 bases in between. The CDR3 is CSGSRNNEQFF. In DNA form, the CDR3 reads TGCAGCGGGTCCAGAAACAATGAGCAGTTCTTC.

CDR3 protein: CASSKPSTGGYIQYF. The CDR3 DNA is TGTGCCAGCAGCAAACCGAGCACAGGGGGATACATTCAGTACTTC. The chain joins TRBV7-2 to TRBJ2-4, with 8 nucleotides matching TRBD1. V was clipped by 5 bases and J by 8 bases; unmatched bases: 11. Looked up from germline, CDR1 is SGHTA and CDR2 is FQGNSA. The CDR3 spans 15 residues.

The chain uses TRBV25-1 and TRBJ2-3; D is perhaps TRBD1 (5 bases). With 6 bases removed from V and 0 bases from J, the gap between germline ends came to 10 bases. The CDR3 consists of 14 residues. Germline V gene sequence: CDR1 MGHDK, CDR2 SYGVNS. In DNA, the CDR3 is TGTGCCAGCAGGGGAAGACAGAGCACAGATACGCAGTATTTT. It is translated as CASRGRQSTDTQYF.

This chain joins TRBV5-1 and TRBJ2-1; 9 bases are a match to TRBD2. The CDR3 length is 15 residues. With V trimmed by 4 bases and J by 1 base, 3 bases remained unmatched. The germline CDR1 and CDR2 sequences are SGHRS and YFSETQ. The CDR3 spells CASSTLAGSYNEQFF. CDR3 DNA sequence: TGCGCCAGCAGCACCCTAGCGGGATCCTACAATGAGCAGTTCTTC.

The table lists this clone with a count of one. The rearrangement joins TRBV29-1 to TRBJ2-1; D is unresolved. Germline V gene data show CDR1 as SQVTM and CDR2 as ANQGSEA. This CDR3 is 11 amino acids long. V lost 2 bases and J lost 7, with 6 bases in between. CDR3 nucleotides: TGCAGCGTTGAACTCCGTAATGAGCAGTTCTTC. Its protein product is CSVELRNEQFF.

This chain joins TRBV6-5 and TRBJ1-1; no clear D gene. Germline CDR1 is MNHEY and CDR2 is SVGAGI. The V end lost 2 bases, the J end lost 8 bases, and 6 bases lay between the germline ends. This CDR3 region has 11 residues. The CDR3, as DNA: TGTGCCAGCAGTTACGCCAGGGAAGCTTTCTTT. The encoded protein is CASSYAREAFF.

This clone is a singleton in its sample. V usage is TRBV5-5 and J usage is TRBJ1-3; D is possibly TRBD1 (6 bases). V shed 2 bases and J shed 4 bases, with 16 bases lying between them. The CDR3 is made up of 16 amino acids. Per the germline V gene, CDR1 is SGHKS and CDR2 is YYEKEE (reference sequence). The CDR3 DNA follows: TGTGCCAGCAGCTTTCCCCCGGGGGCGCAAGGAAACACCATATATTTT. Its protein product is CASSFPPGAQGNTIYF.

This clone was seen a single time. The J gene is TRBJ2-5, the V gene TRBV25-1, with D hard to call. Trimming removed 3 bases from V and 3 bases from J, with 5 bases in between. The CDR3 length is 12 residues. The germline V gene encodes CDR1 MGHDK and CDR2 SYGVNS. The CDR3 DNA reads as TGTGCCAGCAGTGATCGGAAAGAGACCCAGTACTTC. Amino acid sequence: CASSDRKETQYF. The complete variable domain, with remaining parts taken from reference TRBV25-1 and TRBJ2-5, reads EADIYQTPRYLVIGTGKKITLECSQTMGHDKMYWYQQDPGMELHLIHYSYGVNSTEKGDLSSESTVSRIRTEHFPLTLESARPSHTSQYLCASSDRKETQYFGPGTRLLVL.

V gene TRBV18 combines with J gene TRBJ2-7, with D possibly matching TRBD1 (6 bases). CDR1 and CDR2 from the germline V gene are KGHSH and LQKENI. V lost 3 bases to trimming and J lost 2 bases, with 8 bases between them. This CDR3 comprises 13 residues. The CDR3: CASSPGQTYEQYF. The CDR3 bases are TGTGCCAGCTCACCGGGACAAACCTACGAGCAGTACTTC.

The rearrangement joins TRBV2 to TRBJ1-1; the D is unclear. The CDR3 runs to 16 residues. From germline, CDR1 is SNHLY and CDR2 FYNNEI. V gave up 0 bases and J gave up 0 bases, with 11 bases separating them. The CDR3 is CASSEAGNLMNTEAFF. DNA for the CDR3: TGTGCCAGCAGTGAAGCGGGGAACCTCATGAACACTGAAGCTTTCTTT. Combining the CDR3 with reference TRBV2 and TRBJ1-1 gives the whole variable domain EPEVTQTPSHQVTQMGQEVILRCVPISNHLYFYWYRQILGQKVEFLVSFYNNEISEKSEIFDDQFSVERPDGSNFTLKIRSTKLEDSAMYFCASSEAGNLMNTEAFFGQGTRLTVV.

The gene calls are TRBV6-5 and TRBJ1-2, with 7 bases matching TRBD1. The CDR3 runs to 14 residues. Germline V gene data show CDR1 as MNHEY and CDR2 as SVGAGI. V was pared by 5 bases and J by 8 bases, with 11 bases of the junction left unmatched. The CDR3 nucleotides read TGTGCCAGCAGTACCACCGACAGGGAGAGGGGCTACACCTTC. It specifies CASSTTDRERGYTF.